The T cell receptor beta chain described here comes from a study of molecular identifiers for immune sequencing clone quantification. V lost 5 bases, J lost 8 bases, and 5 bases stayed unmatched. Germline CDR1 SGHVS, CDR2 FNYEAQ. The CDR3 sequence is 12 residues long. This clonotype was observed many times. The antigen is not known. Source material for naive CD8 libraries was about 17,000 to 1,100,000 sorted cells, with 10%, 30% or 50% RNA. The study, taken as a whole, reports: Clones with over 20 RNA copies captured over 99% of effector molecules but under 1% of naive ones.

Each CDR3 protein is one row after TCRdb ran MiXCR on the PCR reads. Among about half a million distinct CDR3 sequences, 25% were seen once, and the ten largest hold approximately 0.76%. The chain uses TRBV7-6 and TRBJ1-1; 7 bases line up with TRBD1. The clonotype comes from a human donor in good health. Some libraries in this study had Jurkat cell RNA spiked in. The sample comprised naive CD8+ T cells from blood, with Jurkat cell RNA spiked in. Subset meaning: FACS-sorted CD8+CD4-CCR7+CD45RA+ naive T cells. CDR3 region: CASSQGGIEAFF. CDR3 sequence (DNA): TGTGCCAGCAGCCAGGGGGGGATCGAAGCTTTCTTT.